This passage covers 10 T cell receptor beta chains from one sample sequenced in a study of OX40 agonist ivuxolimab in advanced cancers. The assay was immunoSEQ multiplex PCR, and TCRdb's table has in-frame clones only and misses some. This sample carries 94,000 or so clones, 84% of them seen once, and the ten largest clones take 4.5% to 6%. The specimen was CD4+ or CD8+ T cells sorted from blood, collected in a trial of the OX40 agonist ivuxolimab. These receptor sequences come from an adult with an advanced solid tumor such as melanoma, head and neck, liver or kidney cancer.

This clone was seen a single time. The V call is TRBV10-3, the J call TRBJ2-1; D uncertain. CDR3 length: 14 amino acids. CDR1 and CDR2 from the germline V gene are ENHRY and SYGVKD. Trimming left V 2 bases short and J 0 bases short, with 5 bases between. CDR3 amino acids: CAISEDRSYNEQFF. The CDR3 bases are TGTGCCATCAGTGAGGACCGCTCCTACAATGAGCAGTTCTTC.

The V and J genes are TRBV4-1 and TRBJ2-5; 7 nucleotides agree with TRBD1. Germline V lookup: CDR1 MGHRA, CDR2 YSYEKL. The CDR3 has 15 amino acids. With 1 base clipped from V and 5 bases from J, the junction kept 7 bases outside the gene matches. The CDR3 bases are TGCGCCAGCAGCCAAGGGGACAGTTTGGAGGAGACCCAGTACTTC. As protein: CASSQGDSLEETQYF.

This clone occurred a few times. The chain uses TRBV7-9 and TRBJ2-2, with D hard to call. Germline CDR1 is SEHNR and CDR2 is FQNEAQ (reference sequence). The CDR3 runs to 13 residues. V lost 3 bases and J lost 1, with 3 bases in between. In DNA form, the CDR3 reads TGTGCCAGCAGCTTCGAGAACACCGGGGAGCTGTTTTTT. Its protein product is CASSFENTGELFF.

V gene TRBV15 combines with J gene TRBJ1-5, with D unclear. CDR1 LNHNV and CDR2 YYDKDF come from the germline V gene (reference sequence). The CDR3 totals 17 residues. V was shortened by 5 bases and J by 0 bases, with 17 bases between the two germline ends. The CDR3 DNA reads TGTGCCACCAGCCCCCGGGAGTCGGGGTATAGCAATCAGCCCCAGCATTTT. Its translation: CATSPRESGYSNQPQHF.

The chain employs TRBV9 and TRBJ2-3; 15 nucleotides agree with TRBD2. The CDR3 is made up of 17 amino acids. The germline V gene has CDR1 SGDLS and CDR2 YYNGEE. V trimming: 2 bases; J trimming: 5 bases; junction bases outside the gene matches: 6. The chain's CDR3 is CASSVRTSGRAQDTQYF. Written as DNA, the CDR3 is TGTGCCAGCAGCGTTCGGACTAGCGGGAGGGCCCAAGATACGCAGTATTTT.

The chain uses TRBV11-1 and TRBJ2-4; 13 nucleotides agree with TRBD2. The junction had 3 bases not matched to a gene; V was cut back by 6 bases and J by 1 base. The CDR3 totals 16 residues. Germline V gives CDR1 SGHAT, CDR2 FQDESV (reference sequence). The CDR3 spells CASSSTSGRAKNIQYF. As DNA, the CDR3 is TGTGCCAGCAGTTCGACTAGCGGGAGGGCCAAAAACATTCAGTACTTC.

The chain uses TRBV15 and TRBJ1-3; D uncertain. Germline assignment: CDR1 LNHNV and CDR2 YYDKDF (reference sequence). V lost 4 bases and J 0 bases, leaving 13 bases between the germline ends. The CDR3 consists of 16 residues. Here the CDR3 reads CATSNSVGISGNTIYF. The CDR3 DNA is TGTGCCACCAGCAATTCTGTCGGGATCTCTGGAAACACCATATATTTT.

The rearrangement uses TRBV6-6 and TRBJ2-2, with D possibly matching TRBD2 (7 bases). Trimming shortened V by 5 bases and J by 5 bases, and 18 bases separated the two germline ends. CDR1 and CDR2 (germline): MNHNY, SVGAGI (reference sequence). The CDR3 is 16 residues long. The CDR3 coding sequence is TGTGCCAGCAGTCCCGGCGGGGGCTCGGGGACCGGGGAGCTGTTTTTT. It translates to CASSPGGGSGTGELFF.

This chain joins TRBV6-1 and TRBJ1-5; 7 nucleotides line up with TRBD1. V shed 5 bases and J 10 bases; nucleotides not matched to a gene: 11. CDR1 is MNHNS, CDR2 SASEGT, per germline. The CDR3 runs to 14 residues. CDR3 sequence (DNA): TGTGCCAGCAGTTGGGGGACAGCTGCTGAACCCCAGCATTTT. Its protein is CASSWGTAAEPQHF.

The sample holds a few counts of this clone. The chain has TRBV4-3 and TRBJ2-2, with D possibly called TRBD1 or TRBD2 (6 bases each). V gave up 4 bases and J gave up 7 bases, with 16 bases separating them. Looked up from germline, CDR1 is LGHNA and CDR2 is YSLEER. The CDR3 is made up of 15 amino acids. CDR3 DNA: TGCGCCAGCAGCCCTTCGGAGGGGGATGTCGGGGAGCTGTTTTTT. Its translation is CASSPSEGDVGELFF.